What follows describes a single T cell receptor beta chain. Deep-level running was used for the assay. Replicate PCRs for unsorted PBMC used approximately 320 ng DNA (approximately 30,000 T cell genomes). TCRdb's table, derived via immunoSEQ multiplex PCR, lists solely in-frame clones and lacks some. The data hold about 480,000 clones, with nearly 80% observed a single time. This specimen comes from a study of shared clonotypes between healthy human individuals. Whole-study context: The donor group consisted of two women and three men, aged 18 to 49.

Genomic DNA came from tens of millions of PBMCs in unsorted samples. Sequences were obtained from PBMCs. This sequence originates from a woman aged 40 to 50 in good health. Some clones in this sample may be carry-over from other donors' samples.

DNA of the CDR3: TGTGCCAGCAGCCCCCCCCGAAATGAGCAGTTCTTC. This codes for CASSPPRNEQFF. V usage is TRBV11-2 and J usage is TRBJ2-1; no clear D. This CDR3 has 12 residues. Trimming stripped 5 bases from V and 7 bases from J, with 9 bases between. Germline CDR1 and CDR2: SGHAT and FQNNGV. The full variable domain, in which reference TRBV11-2 and TRBJ2-1 provide the parts outside the CDR3, is EAGVAQSPRYKIIEKRQSVAFWCNPISGHATLYWYQQILGQGPKLLIQFQNNGVVDDSQLPKDRFSAERLKGVDSTLKIQPAKLEDSAVYLCASSPPRNEQFFGPGTRLTVL.